This TCR beta chain was sequenced in a study of T cells in Graves' hyperthyroidism and ophthalmopathy. RNA transcripts provided the source from which TCR beta CDR3 regions were amplified. The HTBI primer set was used in a first-round RT-PCR of the TCR CDR3. TCRdb used MiXCR to reprocess the multiplex PCR reads, holding one entry per CDR3 protein. The sample has about 560,000 distinct CDR3 sequences, about 15% seen once. The definition of stable Graves' hyperthyroidism was no ophthalmopathy progression within 18 months. The CDR3 consists of 15 residues. Germline CDR1 and CDR2: SGHRS and YFSETQ. V lost 10 bases and J lost 0, with 20 bases in between. This clonotype was recorded at least ten times.

The receptor was isolated from a woman aged 35 to 49 with Graves' hyperthyroidism. The chain combines TRBV5-1 with TRBJ2-7; weak D call: TRBD1 (5 bases). The sequenced material came from blood. CDR3: CASKGSTVSSYEQYF. CDR3 bases: TGCGCCTCCAAGGGGTCCACAGTGAGCTCCTACGAGCAGTACTTC.